The clone carrying this TCR beta chain showed up just once. Sequencing was performed with immunoSEQ multiplex PCR; in TCRdb, only in-frame clones are kept and a portion is missing. The table includes about 420,000 clones, roughly 90% detected once. These data originate in a study of Ad26.COV2.S vaccination and SARS-CoV-2 variants. Germline V gene sequence: CDR1 SGHAT, CDR2 FQNNGV. The CDR3 covers 18 residues. The J segment lost 5 bases and the V segment lost 2 bases, leaving 10 bases of the junction unmatched. The treatment here: approximately 18 received Ad26.COV2.S at low or high dose, single or two shots; 5 received placebo; per-sample allocation not given. The samples were gathered on day 63 after the first injection of vaccine or placebo.

This rearrangement joins TRBV11-2 to TRBJ2-2; TRBD1 matches at 11 bases. Source: peripheral blood, taken in a trial of Ad26.COV2.S vaccine versus placebo. This receptor was taken from a person aged 18 to 65 who received the Ad26.COV2.S COVID-19 vaccine or a placebo. The CDR3 coding sequence is TGTGCCAGCAGCTTACGCGTATCGGACAGGGGGCAGACCGGGGAGCTGTTTTTT. It is translated as CASSLRVSDRGQTGELFF.